These T cell receptor beta chains were read from a single sample in a study of blood T cell repertoires in COVID-19. Data came from immunoSEQ multiplex PCR; TCRdb stores just in-frame clones and leaves some out. The profile shows some 240,000 clones, roughly 80% of them singletons. Sequencing was performed on PBMCs or T cells enriched from blood (not recorded which). All receptors come from a man aged 45-65 years who had recovered from COVID-19. Each CDR3 is given with its conserved first and last residue. A D gene is named only where the DNA matches it firmly. Rows may omit the clone size; those that give it use once, few, many or a size class.

d_call cdr3_length j_call clone_size v_call cdr3_aa cdr3_nt
. 15 TRBJ2-1 once TRBV7-2 CASSYQLGFANEQFF TGTGCCAGCAGCTACCAACTAGGGTTCGCCAATGAGCAGTTCTTC
. 14 TRBJ2-7 . TRBV4-3 CASSHRDKTYEQYF TGCGCCAGCAGCCATCGGGACAAGACCTACGAGCAGTACTTC
. 16 TRBJ1-6 . TRBV5-1 CASSLGLGGLLESLHF TGCGCCAGCAGCTTGGGACTTGGCGGGCTCTTGGAATCCCTCCACTTT
. 14 TRBJ1-1 . TRBV28 CASSAPGQGPEAFF TGTGCCAGCAGTGCCCCTGGGCAGGGGCCTGAAGCTTTCTTT
. 11 TRBJ2-7 . TRBV10-2 CASSRGYEQYF TGCGCCAGCAGCAGGGGATACGAGCAGTACTTC
. 16 TRBJ2-1 . TRBV4-2 CASSQDRRDPYNEQFF TGTGCCAGCAGCCAAGATCGGCGGGACCCCTACAATGAGCAGTTCTTC
. 11 TRBJ2-7 . TRBV5-1 CASSYRDEQYF TGCGCCAGCAGCTACCGCGACGAGCAGTACTTC
. 18 TRBJ1-3 . TRBV7-7 CASSLGPSTGHSGNTIYF TGTGCTAGCAGCTTAGGTCCTTCGACAGGACACTCTGGAAACACCATATATTTT
TRBD1 15 TRBJ2-3 . TRBV9 CASSAQGAIPDTQYF TGTGCCAGCAGCGCACAGGGGGCGATCCCAGATACGCAGTATTTT
. 14 TRBJ1-4 . TRBV7-2 CASSLRSTNEKLFF TGTGCCAGCAGCTTGAGATCAACTAATGAAAAACTGTTTTTT
. 15 TRBJ2-7 . TRBV6-1 CASSEATNLAYEQYF TGTGCCAGCAGTGAAGCTACCAATCTAGCCTACGAGCAGTACTTC
. 11 TRBJ2-5 . TRBV20-1 CSAAYQETQYF TGCAGTGCTGCGTACCAAGAGACCCAGTACTTC
. 17 TRBJ2-7 . TRBV27 CASAHLSGRPVGHEQYF TGTGCCAGCGCTCACCTTAGCGGCCGACCGGTAGGGCACGAGCAGTACTTC
TRBD1 13 TRBJ2-7 medium-sized TRBV5-6 CASRDGTGFEQYF TGTGCCAGCAGGGATGGGACAGGGTTTGAGCAGTACTTC
TRBD1 15 TRBJ1-2 . TRBV19 CASSPGTGQGNGYTF TGTGCCAGTAGTCCCGGGACAGGCCAAGGGAATGGCTACACCTTC
. 13 TRBJ2-1 . TRBV30 CAWSQGSYNEQFF TGTGCCTGGTCACAGGGTTCGTACAATGAGCAGTTCTTC
. 14 TRBJ1-1 . TRBV9 CASSGPGRETEAFF TGTGCCAGCAGCGGGCCAGGGAGGGAAACTGAAGCTTTCTTT
. 18 TRBJ2-7 once TRBV23-1 CASSQSGDCAGVSHEQYF TGCGCCAGCAGTCAATCAGGGGATTGTGCAGGGGTTTCCCACGAGCAGTACTTC
. 14 TRBJ1-3 . TRBV3-1/TRBV3-2 CASSQEASGNTIYF TGTGCCAGCAGCCAAGAAGCCTCTGGAAACACCATATATTTT
TRBD1 17 TRBJ1-2 . TRBV5-4 CASSFGQGLSMVYGYTF TGTGCCAGCAGCTTCGGACAGGGTCTGTCTATGGTCTATGGCTACACCTTC
TRBD1 17 TRBJ1-2 . TRBV5-6 CASSSRDSTLFYYGYTF TGTGCCAGCAGCTCCCGGGACAGTACCTTGTTTTACTATGGCTACACCTTC
TRBD2 15 TRBJ2-1 . TRBV7-3 CASSRSSGNNNEQFF TGTGCCAGCAGCCGTTCTAGCGGAAACAACAATGAGCAGTTCTTC
TRBD1 17 TRBJ2-6 few TRBV3-1/TRBV3-2 CASSQTGQALGANVLTF TGTGCCAGCAGCCAAACGGGACAGGCACTTGGGGCCAACGTCCTGACTTTC
. 15 TRBJ1-5 . TRBV18 CASSRRTTDDQPQHF TGTGCCAGCTCACGGCGGACAACTGATGATCAGCCCCAGCATTTT
. 16 TRBJ2-2 . TRBV10-3 CAISLTATSSTGELFF TGTGCCATCAGCTTAACAGCTACCTCGAGCACCGGGGAGCTGTTTTTT
TRBD1 16 TRBJ1-1 . TRBV4-3 CASSQDLGGRGTEAFF TGCGCCAGCAGCCAAGATTTAGGGGGCCGAGGCACTGAAGCTTTCTTT
TRBD1 16 TRBJ1-5 . TRBV2 CASSEGVRGRNQPQHF TGTGCCAGCAGTGAAGGGGTAAGGGGGCGGAATCAGCCCCAGCATTTT
. 15 TRBJ1-5 . TRBV15 CATSRGGDGNQPQHF TGTGCCACCAGCAGAGGGGGGGACGGCAATCAGCCCCAGCATTTT
TRBD1 13 TRBJ1-1 once TRBV18 CASSRGGNTEAFF TGTGCCAGCTCAAGAGGGGGCAACACTGAAGCTTTCTTT
TRBD2 15 TRBJ2-3 . TRBV4-2 CASSQVAGRTDTQYF TGTGCCAGCAGCCAGGTAGCGGGAAGAACAGATACGCAGTATTTT
TRBD2 13 TRBJ2-3 . TRBV6-6 CASEPGGPYTQYF TGTGCCAGCGAACCGGGAGGGCCATATACGCAGTATTTT
. 15 TRBJ1-6 once TRBV6-2/TRBV6-3 CASSSTGTNNSPLHF TGTGCCAGCAGTTCTACTGGGACAAATAATTCACCCCTCCACTTT
. 15 TRBJ2-7 . TRBV7-2 CASSLVPDYSYEQYF TGTGCCAGCAGCTTAGTACCAGACTACTCCTACGAGCAGTACTTC
TRBD1 14 TRBJ2-7 . TRBV13 CASSSDRGTYEQYF TGTGCCAGCAGCTCCGACAGGGGGACCTACGAGCAGTACTTC
TRBD1 15 TRBJ2-1 . TRBV14 CASSPSRDRGQEQFF TGTGCCAGCAGCCCTTCCCGGGACAGGGGGCAGGAGCAGTTCTTC
. 12 TRBJ2-7 . TRBV5-4 CASRPGVYEQYF TGTGCCAGCCGCCCGGGTGTCTACGAGCAGTACTTC
TRBD2 17 TRBJ2-1 . TRBV9 CASSASWAGGVYNEQFF TGTGCCAGCAGCGCCTCCTGGGCGGGGGGGGTTTACAATGAGCAGTTCTTC
. 14 TRBJ2-2 . TRBV6-5 CASILQVATGELFF TGTGCCAGCATTCTACAGGTAGCCACCGGGGAGCTGTTTTTT
. 14 TRBJ2-3 . TRBV5-1 CASSFGGNTDTQYF TGCGCCAGCAGCTTCGGGGGTAACACAGATACGCAGTATTTT
TRBD2 18 TRBJ2-1 . TRBV19 CASSGGGETSGSWNEQFF TGTGCCAGTAGTGGGGGGGGTGAAACTAGCGGGAGTTGGAATGAGCAGTTCTTC
. 18 TRBJ1-4 . TRBV5-1 CASSPGRGLTATNEKLFF TGCGCCAGCAGCCCTGGGCGTGGGTTGACCGCAACTAATGAAAAACTGTTTTTT
. 16 TRBJ2-7 once TRBV7-8 CASSFYVSRGNDEQYF TGTGCCAGCAGCTTTTACGTTTCGAGGGGGAACGACGAGCAGTACTTC
. 15 TRBJ2-5 . TRBV3-1/TRBV3-2 CASSLRQGRVETQYF TGTGCCAGCAGCCTGAGGCAGGGCCGCGTAGAGACCCAGTACTTC
TRBD2 15 TRBJ2-1 . TRBV9 CASSGGASGTHEQFF TGTGCCAGCAGCGGGGGGGCTAGCGGGACCCATGAGCAGTTCTTC
. 14 TRBJ1-2 . TRBV9 CASSLGGTLRGYTF TGTGCCAGCAGCCTCGGAGGGACGCTAAGGGGCTACACCTTC
. 14 TRBJ2-7 . TRBV5-1 CASSLFVGHYEQYF TGCGCCAGCAGCTTGTTCGTCGGACACTACGAGCAGTACTTC
. 13 TRBJ1-2 . TRBV12-3/TRBV12-4 CASSPRGAYGYTF TGTGCCAGCAGTCCACGGGGGGCCTATGGCTACACCTTC
. 14 TRBJ2-3 . TRBV5-5 CASSWSLFTDTQYF TGTGCCAGCAGCTGGAGCCTATTCACAGATACGCAGTATTTT
. 16 TRBJ2-5 . TRBV5-1 CASSLVARARQETQYF TGCGCCAGCAGCTTGGTAGCGCGGGCCAGACAAGAGACCCAGTACTTC
TRBD2 17 TRBJ2-3 . TRBV5-4 CASSLKSSGRAADTQYF TGTGCCAGCAGCTTAAAATCCAGCGGGAGGGCCGCAGATACGCAGTATTTT
. 15 TRBJ1-1 . TRBV11-2 CASSLGQGLNTEAFF TGTGCCAGCAGCTTAGGGCAGGGACTAAACACTGAAGCTTTCTTT
TRBD2 16 TRBJ2-5 few TRBV18 CASSLLGAGGQETQYF TGTGCCAGCTCCCTTCTCGGAGCGGGGGGACAAGAGACCCAGTACTTC